A selection of T cell receptor beta chains follows, all from one sample in a study of CXCR3-negative and CXCR3-positive naive CD8 T cells. TCRdb reanalyzed the 5' RACE reads, giving one entry per CDR3 protein sequence and no DNA. Its table lists under 85,000 distinct CDR3 sequences. Sequences were obtained from naive CXCR3+ CD8+ T cells from blood. The receptors shown here come from a human donor in good health. Some clones in this sample may be carry-over from other donors' samples. The CDR3 runs from the conserved cysteine through the conserved F or W.

v_gene: TRBV20-1
len: 13
j_gene: TRBJ1-2
CDR3aa: CSATGVANYGYTF

v_gene: TRBV12-3/TRBV12-4
len: 13
j_gene: TRBJ1-2
CDR3aa: CASSVTENYGYTF

v_gene: TRBV14
len: 14
j_gene: TRBJ2-7
CDR3aa: CASSQLDRVYEQYF

v_gene: TRBV29-1
len: 13
j_gene: TRBJ2-7
CDR3aa: CSVESSLSYEQYF

v_gene: TRBV27
len: 12
j_gene: TRBJ2-5
CDR3aa: CASRSPGGTQYF

v_gene: TRBV28
len: 12
j_gene: TRBJ2-1
CDR3aa: CASGYRGNEQFF

v_gene: TRBV28
len: 15
j_gene: TRBJ1-6
CDR3aa: CASSGGGLDNSPLHF

v_gene: TRBV9
len: 15
j_gene: TRBJ2-1
CDR3aa: CASSVAGQSYNEQFF

v_gene: TRBV7-9
len: 16
j_gene: TRBJ1-1
CDR3aa: CASSSLRAGVDTEAFF

v_gene: TRBV29-1
len: 15
j_gene: TRBJ2-1
CDR3aa: CSVEARLAGVNEQFF

v_gene: TRBV28
len: 18
j_gene: TRBJ1-3
CDR3aa: CASRIAWTGQGSGNTIYF

v_gene: TRBV28
len: 15
j_gene: TRBJ2-7
CDR3aa: CASSRDSAASYEQYF

v_gene: TRBV28
len: 14
j_gene: TRBJ1-5
CDR3aa: CASSSTTGGQPQHF

v_gene: TRBV28
len: 13
j_gene: TRBJ2-7
CDR3aa: CASSLGRANEQYF

v_gene: TRBV5-6
len: 14
j_gene: TRBJ2-2
CDR3aa: CASSLVGDTGQLFF

v_gene: TRBV27
len: 14
j_gene: TRBJ2-1
CDR3aa: CASSPTDGYNEQFF

v_gene: TRBV27
len: 15
j_gene: TRBJ2-7
CDR3aa: CASSLVGGPSYEQYF

v_gene: TRBV13
len: 15
j_gene: TRBJ1-1
CDR3aa: CASSPAGTGNTEAFF

v_gene: TRBV4-3
len: 16
j_gene: TRBJ2-7
CDR3aa: CASSQDSVGVSYEQYF

v_gene: TRBV29-1
len: 13
j_gene: TRBJ2-7
CDR3aa: CSVEDGESYEQYF

v_gene: TRBV21-1
len: 20
j_gene: TRBJ2-4
CDR3aa: CASSHPDRGIPEGAKNIQYF

v_gene: TRBV7-2
len: 16
j_gene: TRBJ1-1
CDR3aa: CASSQIWDLTVPEAFF

v_gene: TRBV7-2
len: 16
j_gene: TRBJ2-3
CDR3aa: CASSSSGRVGTDTQYF

v_gene: TRBV29-1
len: 14
j_gene: TRBJ2-1
CDR3aa: CSVDGLVLYNEQFF

v_gene: TRBV5-1
len: 15
j_gene: TRBJ2-7
CDR3aa: CASSLSGTASYEQYF

v_gene: TRBV13
len: 16
j_gene: TRBJ2-1
CDR3aa: CASTLRGQGLYNEQFF

v_gene: TRBV3-1
len: 15
j_gene: TRBJ1-3
CDR3aa: CASSQDVGSGNTIYF

v_gene: TRBV6-5
len: 14
j_gene: TRBJ2-7
CDR3aa: CASSTRGTPGEQYF

v_gene: TRBV4-2
len: 17
j_gene: TRBJ2-1
CDR3aa: CASSQVPGLAGNNEQFF